This T cell receptor beta chain appears in the sequencing data of a study of early T cells in non-severe SARS-CoV-2 infection. Study-level information: Sequencing of bulk RNA from unsorted whole blood was done, without chain pairing. Overall study findings and caveats: Clonotype matching in VDJdb favored anti-spike CD8 responses and did not capture private and CD4 specificities.

Individual cDNA molecules each received unique molecular identifiers attached to them. TCRdb fed the 5' RACE reads into MiXCR, producing one record per CDR3 protein. Of some 96,000 distinct CDR3 sequences in the sample, 15% were seen once. This CDR3 contains 15 residues. Germline values: CDR1 SGHAT, CDR2 FQNNGV. The table lists this clonotype with a few counts. As yet, its antigen is unknown. Mismatch with germline at one junction end may stem from a read error. Material for sequencing was whole blood. The source of this sequence is an adult who was a healthcare worker with PCR-confirmed SARS-CoV-2 infection or an uninfected control (not recorded which). The chain links TRBV11-2 to TRBJ1-5, with 10 nucleotides matching TRBD1. The DNA for the CDR3 is TGTGCCAGCAGCATAGACAGGGGGCTTAATCAGCCCCAGCATTTT. Translated: CASSIDRGLNQPQHF.